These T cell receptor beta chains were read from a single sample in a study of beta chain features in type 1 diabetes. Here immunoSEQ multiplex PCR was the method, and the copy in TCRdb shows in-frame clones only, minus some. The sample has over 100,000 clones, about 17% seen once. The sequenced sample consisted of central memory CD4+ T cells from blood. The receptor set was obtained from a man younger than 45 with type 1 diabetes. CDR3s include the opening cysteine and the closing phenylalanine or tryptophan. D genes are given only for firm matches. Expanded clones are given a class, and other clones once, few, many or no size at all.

CASSQEASSYEQYF	TGCGCCAGCAGCCAAGAGGCCAGCTCCTACGAGCAGTACTTC	NA	TRBV4-3	TRBJ2-7	NA
CASSSRQGGDNEQFF	TGTGCCAGCAGTTCACGTCAGGGAGGGGACAATGAGCAGTTCTTC	TRBD2	TRBV2	TRBJ2-1	few
CASSLEGYTQYF	TGTGCCAGCAGTTTGGAGGGTTATACGCAGTATTTT	NA	TRBV28	TRBJ2-3	few
CASSLRGPSTDTQYF	TGTGCCAGCAGCTTACGAGGACCCAGCACAGATACGCAGTATTTT	NA	TRBV7-2	TRBJ2-3	NA
CASSSPSEQFF	TGTGCCAGCAGCTCGCCCAGTGAGCAGTTCTTC	NA	TRBV6-6	TRBJ2-1	NA
CASSGRHSLFF	TGTGCCAGCAGCGGTAGACACAGCCTGTTTTTT	NA	TRBV21-1	TRBJ1-4	few
CASGYDGVSRELFF	TGTGCTAGTGGCTATGACGGGGTTAGCCGGGAGCTGTTTTTT	NA	TRBV12-5	TRBJ2-2	NA
CASSVGPSGGSYEQYF	TGTGCCAGCAGCGTAGGCCCTAGCGGGGGCAGTTACGAGCAGTACTTC	TRBD2	TRBV9	TRBJ2-7	NA
CASSPGQGAAGELFF	TGCGCCAGCAGCCCTGGACAGGGGGCGGCCGGGGAGCTGTTTTTT	TRBD1	TRBV4-3	TRBJ2-2	many
CASSPQGTGIDEQFF	TGTGCCAGCAGCCCCCAAGGGACAGGGATCGATGAGCAGTTCTTC	TRBD1	TRBV7-8	TRBJ2-1	once
CASSLGQYLTDTQYF	TGTGCCAGCAGCCTCGGACAGTATCTCACAGATACGCAGTATTTT	NA	TRBV6-1	TRBJ2-3	few
CASSWTSGAYEQYF	TGTGCCAGCAGCTGGACTAGCGGGGCCTACGAGCAGTACTTC	TRBD2	TRBV5-6	TRBJ2-7	few
CASSHLGRNYGYTF	TGCGCCAGCAGCCACCTGGGACGGAACTATGGCTACACCTTC	NA	TRBV4-3	TRBJ1-2	few
CASTQTSGGEDTQYF	TGTGCCAGCACCCAGACTAGCGGGGGGGAGGATACGCAGTATTTT	TRBD2	TRBV2	TRBJ2-3	NA
CSAVGGGHEQYF	TGCAGCGCCGTGGGCGGGGGGCACGAGCAGTACTTC	TRBD2	TRBV29-1	TRBJ2-7	few
CASSAYTDTQYF	TGCGCCAGCAGTGCGTACACAGATACGCAGTATTTT	NA	TRBV10-1	TRBJ2-3	NA
CASSARDRNTEAFF	TGTGCCAGCAGCGCTCGGGACAGGAACACTGAAGCTTTCTTT	TRBD1	TRBV9	TRBJ1-1	many
CASSGGTSGCKNIQYF	TGTGCCAGCAGTGGCGGGACTAGCGGGTGTAAAAACATTCAGTACTTC	TRBD2	TRBV2	TRBJ2-4	few
CASSLLRGTSNQPQHF	TGTGCCAGCAGTTTATTAAGGGGTACCAGCAATCAGCCCCAGCATTTT	NA	TRBV28	TRBJ1-5	few
CASSQRLVSSAFF	TGTGCCAGCAGCCAGCGCCTCGTTTCTTCAGCTTTCTTT	NA	TRBV13	TRBJ1-1	many
CASSVGRNTGELFF	TGTGCCAGCAGCGTAGGGAGGAACACCGGGGAGCTGTTTTTT	NA	TRBV9	TRBJ2-2	many
CASSLQGLDEQFF	TGTGCCAGCAGCTTACAGGGGTTGGATGAGCAGTTCTTC	TRBD1	TRBV6-5	TRBJ2-1	NA
CAAGKDSSYNSPLHF	TGTGCCGCGGGAAAGGATAGCTCCTATAATTCACCCCTCCACTTT	NA	TRBV4-2	TRBJ1-6	NA
CASSFSGGDTQYF	TGTGCCAGCAGCTTTTCGGGTGGAGATACGCAGTATTTT	NA	TRBV7-2	TRBJ2-3	few
CSADRRGSQHF	TGCAGTGCGGACCGAAGGGGCAGCCAGCATTTT	NA	TRBV20-1	TRBJ1-5	NA
CASSRADSLYGYTF	TGTGCCAGCAGCCGAGCCGACAGTCTTTATGGCTACACCTTC	NA	TRBV28	TRBJ1-2	many
CASISGGETQYF	TGTGCCAGCATCAGCGGGGGTGAGACCCAGTACTTC	TRBD2	TRBV2	TRBJ2-5	NA
CASSQDEGGGYTF	TGCGCCAGCAGCCAAGATGAAGGGGGTGGCTACACCTTC	NA	TRBV4-1	TRBJ1-2	NA
CSVYRSYEQYF	TGCAGCGTCTACAGGTCCTACGAGCAGTACTTC	NA	TRBV29-1	TRBJ2-7	NA
CASSRSASNQPQHF	TGTGCCAGCAGTAGGTCAGCAAGCAATCAGCCCCAGCATTTT	NA	TRBV2	TRBJ1-5	NA
CASSQGSGGSQETQYF	TGCGCCAGCAGCCAAGGTAGCGGGGGGTCCCAAGAGACCCAGTACTTC	TRBD2	TRBV4-3	TRBJ2-5	NA
CASSVGGGVETQYF	TGTGCCAGCAGCGTGGGCGGGGGGGTGGAGACCCAGTACTTC	TRBD2	TRBV7-8	TRBJ2-5	NA
CSVKAGELFF	TGCAGCGTTAAGGCCGGGGAGCTGTTTTTT	NA	TRBV29-1	TRBJ2-2	few
CASSQGVGSGQYF	TGTGCTAGCAGCCAGGGGGTGGGTAGTGGCCAGTACTTC	TRBD1	TRBV7-7	TRBJ2-5	few
CASSQDRRPTDTQYF	TGCGCCAGCAGCCAAGATCGACGGCCCACAGATACGCAGTATTTT	NA	TRBV4-3	TRBJ2-3	few
CASSLTSGGALDTQYF	TGTGCCAGCAGCTTAACTAGCGGGGGGGCCTTAGATACGCAGTATTTT	TRBD2	TRBV7-2	TRBJ2-3	NA
CASTTLGIQETQYF	TGTGCCAGCACTACCCTCGGCATTCAAGAGACCCAGTACTTC	NA	TRBV28	TRBJ2-5	few
CAISPTLASGGVDTQYF	TGTGCCATCAGTCCGACCCTGGCTAGCGGGGGGGTGGATACGCAGTATTTT	TRBD2	TRBV10-3	TRBJ2-3	NA
CASSPGQGSTDTQYF	TGCGCCAGCAGCCCGGGACAGGGAAGCACAGATACGCAGTATTTT	TRBD1	TRBV5-1	TRBJ2-3	NA
CASSLARGLGYTF	TGTGCCAGCAGCTTGGCCAGGGGGCTTGGCTACACCTTC	TRBD1	TRBV5-5	TRBJ1-2	NA
CASSGGNYGYTF	TGTGCCAGCAGCGGGGGAAACTATGGCTACACCTTC	NA	TRBV5-4	TRBJ1-2	few
CASTNTAPYEQYF	TGTGCCAGCACCAATACAGCGCCCTACGAGCAGTACTTC	NA	TRBV6-1	TRBJ2-7	few
CASSDSSRGGETQYF	TGTGCCAGCAGTGACTCATCACGGGGGGGAGAGACCCAGTACTTC	TRBD2	TRBV25-1	TRBJ2-5	NA
CASSPDRGGETQYF	TGTGCCAGTAGTCCGGACAGGGGGGGAGAGACCCAGTACTTC	TRBD1	TRBV19	TRBJ2-5	NA
CASAEQGTYEQYF	TGTGCCAGTGCCGAACAGGGGACCTACGAGCAGTACTTC	TRBD1	TRBV10-3	TRBJ2-7	few
CASSPRGGGQTEAFF	TGTGCCAGCAGCCCTAGAGGAGGGGGGCAGACTGAAGCTTTCTTT	NA	TRBV7-2	TRBJ1-1	NA
CASSLLSFSYEQYF	TGCGCCAGCAGCTTGCTCTCATTCTCCTACGAGCAGTACTTC	NA	TRBV5-1	TRBJ2-7	NA
CASTFGGSADTQYF	TGTGCCAGCACCTTCGGGGGCTCCGCGGATACGCAGTATTTT	NA	TRBV5-4	TRBJ2-3	few